This T cell receptor (beta chain) was captured by sequencing in a study of blood T cell repertoires in COVID-19. Study-wide context: The analysed material was cDNA or gDNA that came from T cells, B-cell-depleted T cells, or PBMCs.

The repertoire was sequenced with immunoSEQ multiplex PCR; TCRdb's copy has only in-frame clones and lacks some. The data contain some 99,000 clones, about 85% of them singletons. This CDR3 is built from 13 residues. From germline, CDR1 is SGHTS and CDR2 YDEGEE. Sample: peripheral blood. The sequence was collected from a woman over 75 with acute or convalescent COVID-19. The J gene is TRBJ1-1, the V gene TRBV5-8, with D unclear. CDR3 sequence reads: CASRLIRDTEAFF. The CDR3 DNA reads TGTGCAAGCCGGCTGATTCGGGACACTGAAGCTTTCTTT.